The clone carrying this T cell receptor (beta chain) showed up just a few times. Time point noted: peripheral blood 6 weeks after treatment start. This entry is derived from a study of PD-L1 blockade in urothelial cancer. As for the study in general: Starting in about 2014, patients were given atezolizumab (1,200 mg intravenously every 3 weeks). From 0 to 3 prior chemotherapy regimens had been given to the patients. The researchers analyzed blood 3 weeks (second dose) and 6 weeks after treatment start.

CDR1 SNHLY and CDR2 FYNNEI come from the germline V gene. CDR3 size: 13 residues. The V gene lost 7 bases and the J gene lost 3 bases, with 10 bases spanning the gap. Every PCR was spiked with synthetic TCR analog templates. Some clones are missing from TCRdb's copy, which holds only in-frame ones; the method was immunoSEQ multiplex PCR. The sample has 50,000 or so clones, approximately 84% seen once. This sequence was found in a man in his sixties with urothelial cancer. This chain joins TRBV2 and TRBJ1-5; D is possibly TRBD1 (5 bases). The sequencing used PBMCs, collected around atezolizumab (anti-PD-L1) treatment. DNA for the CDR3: TGTGCCAGCATGGGGGACTTCAATCAGCCCCAGCATTTT. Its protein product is CASMGDFNQPQHF.